The T cell receptor beta chain under discussion was sequenced for a study of cytomegalovirus exposure and HLA in healthy donors. Study-wide findings and caveats: Most TCR sequences were rare, but some public TCRs occurred in many donors. First-cohort TCR clusters were later found to tend to co-occur in the roughly 130 validation repertoires.

As concerns this clone: What it binds is not known.

CDR3 length equals 14 residues. V was shortened by 5 bases and J by 4 bases, with 12 bases between the two germline ends. Per germline, CDR1 KGHSH and CDR2 LQKENI. Repertoires were generated with immunoSEQ multiplex PCR, while TCRdb's copy carries only in-frame clones and drops some. The sample lists tens of thousands of clones, around 82% occurring once. This TCR came from a young woman in good health and CMV-seropositive. The V and J genes are TRBV18 and TRBJ2-1; D is perhaps TRBD1 (6 bases). The material sequenced was PBMCs. CDR3 DNA: TGTGCCAGCTCAGAAAACAGGGTGTACAATGAGCAGTTCTTC. Its protein product is CASSENRVYNEQFF.